This record covers a single T cell receptor (beta chain). Its target is unknown. TCR sequencing covered a few patients who responded to pembrolizumab. These data belong to a study of PD-1 blockade in mismatch repair-deficient tumors. Looking at the study overall: Patients had approximately 13 mismatch repair-deficient cancer types, all previously treated and progressing.

V shed 3 bases and J shed 2 bases, with 16 bases lying between them. The CDR3 covers 15 residues. Germline lookup yields CDR1 GTSNPN and CDR2 SVGIG (reference sequence). Method: immunoSEQ multiplex PCR; TCRdb's copy keeps in-frame clones and lacks some. Among roughly 80,000 clones listed, approximately 84% were seen once. The study's findings and limits: Tumor-resident clones, often undetectable pretreatment in blood, expanded then contracted after pembrolizumab.

This receptor was taken from an adult with mismatch repair-deficient cancer. The chain links TRBV30 to TRBJ2-5; D tentatively fits TRBD1 or TRBD2 (5 bases each). Specimen: peripheral blood, collected 12 weeks after starting pembrolizumab. The DNA for the CDR3 is TGTGCCTGGAGATCCCCCGGGGACCGACAAGAGACCCAGTACTTC. Encoded protein: CAWRSPGDRQETQYF.